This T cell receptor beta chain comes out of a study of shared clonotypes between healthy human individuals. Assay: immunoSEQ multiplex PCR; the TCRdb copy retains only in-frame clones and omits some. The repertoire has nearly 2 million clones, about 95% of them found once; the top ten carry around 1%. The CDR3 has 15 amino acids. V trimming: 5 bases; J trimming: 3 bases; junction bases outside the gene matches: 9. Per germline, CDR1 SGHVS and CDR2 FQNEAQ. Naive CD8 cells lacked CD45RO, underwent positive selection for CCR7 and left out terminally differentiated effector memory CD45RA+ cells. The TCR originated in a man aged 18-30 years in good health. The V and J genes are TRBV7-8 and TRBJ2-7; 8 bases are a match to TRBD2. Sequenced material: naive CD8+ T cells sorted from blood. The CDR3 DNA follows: TGTGCCAGCAGCCCCCCCAGCGGGGGACTCTACGAGCAGTACTTC. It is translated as CASSPPSGGLYEQYF.